A single sample gave rise to the 3 T cell receptor beta chains below, sequenced in a study of vaccination and CD4 T cells after COVID-19 (dated by TCRdb to the early 2020s). The treatment or condition label, as the study defines it: approximately 10-day PBMC culture with coronavirus spike peptide pools or control peptides (ViraFEST assay). These receptors have no known antigen. Libraries were made using PCR. TCRdb lists the instrument as Illumina iSeq 100. TCR sequencing of DNA from cultured CD4+ T cells used the Oncomine TCR Beta short-read assay at the Johns Hopkins FTIC core. TCRdb reprocessing: public reads trimmed at Q25 with fastp, clones called with MiXCR, in-frame beta chains kept. Rows are unified per CDR3 protein, each entry keeping the most common DNA and genes. This sample holds 20,000 to 25,000 distinct CDR3 sequences; 38% were observed only once. The ten largest make up approximately 18% of the sample.

The sample in question was CD4+ T cells from blood, cultured in vitro, obtained before SARS-CoV-2 vaccination. These TCRs come from a human donor who received a COVID-19 vaccine.

V usage is TRBV15 and J usage is TRBJ2-4; D may be TRBD1 (6 bases). Germline V gene lookup returns CDR1 LNHNV and CDR2 YYDKDF (reference sequence). V lost 8 bases and J lost 13, with 21 bases in between. The CDR3 extends over 13 amino acids. This CDR3 is CATAISNRDLQYF. The CDR3 nucleotides read TGTGCCACCGCGATTTCTAACAGGGATTTGCAGTACTTC.

This chain connects TRBV9 to TRBJ2-6, with a weak D call TRBD1 (5 bases). Between the trimmed V and J ends, which lost 2 bases and 7 bases, there was a span of 10 bases. CDR1 is SGDLS, CDR2 YYNGEE, per germline. The CDR3 length is 14 residues. The CDR3: CASSVRTTANVLTF. The CDR3 coding sequence is TGTGCCAGCAGCGTTAGGACAACTGCCAACGTCCTGACTTTC.

This clonotype was counted a few times. The chain couples TRBV19 to TRBJ1-5, with a weak D call TRBD1 (6 bases). Germline V CDR1 and CDR2: LNHDA, SQIVND (reference sequence). The CDR3 is 16 amino acids. V lost 4 bases to trimming and J lost 6 bases, with 19 bases between them. The CDR3 spells CASSRGQMMGVQPQHF. CDR3 coding DNA: TGTGCCAGTAGTAGAGGACAGATGATGGGAGTTCAGCCCCAGCATTTT.